This paragraph reports one T cell receptor (beta chain). Its antigen remains unidentified. Qualities for individual bases were not recorded, and no much larger clone is one base off. The immunoSEQ Assay, a bias-controlled multiplex PCR, was used to amplify TCRbeta CDR3 regions from genomic DNA. The source study handled its data this way. Within the assay, amplification of reference gene primers was used to estimate how many nucleated cells each sample contained. To quantify the absolute abundance of each unique TCRbeta CDR3 rearrangement, sequence reads were collapsed and filtered. For each sample, productive Simpson clonality was calculated by taking the square root of Simpson's diversity index across productive rearrangements. In its TCRdb copy, this immuneACCESS table keeps in-frame sequences only and misses some clones. Where compared with another copy, unresolved V genes explain less than half of these, and the others have no known cause. V and J calls and clone size are given by that table; D and trimming were obtained from the DNA. The sample yields about 350,000 clones; roughly 90% were counted once. Roughly 0.94% of the sample lies in the top ten.

Enrolling through a virtual design, the prospective study's participants ranged in age from roughly 18 to 89 years and lived across some 22 United States geographic areas. In the prospective study, cohorts were assigned on the basis of participant-reported clinical history obtained from a screening survey and a study questionnaire. ImmuneRACE Cohort 3 recovered participants were defined by two consecutive negative NP/OP PCR tests, healthcare professional clearance, or symptom resolution. Each participant in the prospective study had whole blood, serum and a nasopharyngeal or oropharyngeal swab collected by mobile phlebotomists. Over a 2-month period, participants in the prospective study had the option of providing additional blood draws and questionnaires. Before DNA extraction, blood samples from the prospective study were shipped at room temperature or frozen. CDR1 SGDLS and CDR2 YYNGEE are derived from the germline V gene. V lost 4 bases and J lost 1 base; the stretch between them is 11 bases long. From cysteine to phenylalanine, the CDR3 is 14 amino acids long. Just CDR3 DNA is preserved here, 42 bases in frame from base 1.

The data are from a study of blood T cell repertoires in COVID-19 (dated by TCRdb to 2020 to 2021). Study-level background: Collaborator samples came from the United States, Italy and Spain and covered acute and convalescent phases of COVID-19. The prospective study material was composed of cDNA or gDNA derived from T cells, B-cell-depleted T cells, or PBMCs. The dataset comprised deeply sampled blood TCRbeta repertoires from subjects exposed to, actively infected with, or recovered from COVID-19. The repertoires were made available in a free public database intended to serve as a resource for research on the immune response to SARS-CoV-2. The samples were drawn from the first 160 participants of the ongoing ImmuneRACE study and from over a thousand subjects provided by 6 global collaborators. A de-identified subject ID, COVID-19 status, age in years and sex were almost always included in the sample metadata. Where available, HLA class I and class II types were obtained from metadata supplied by the sample provider rather than from assay-based typing. On the study overall, not on this receptor specifically: How much clinical and demographic metadata was included differed by source and by participant, and the metadata was provided uncurated.

This sequence originates from a woman aged 30 to 39 who had recovered from COVID-19. The specimen was PBMCs or T cells enriched from blood (not recorded which). The chain is encoded by TRBV9 joined to TRBJ1-1; TRBD1 could be the D gene, as 5 bases match. The CDR3 loop reads CASSTTTGNTEAFF. The base sequence is TGTGCCAGCAGCACCACAACAGGGAACACTGAAGCTTTCTTT.